This entry features one TCR beta chain sequence. Its cognate antigen is unknown. This sample stems from a study of T cells after yellow fever vaccination. Study overall: Preparation used SMART-Seq v4 Ultra Low Input for the low-cell-number fractions.

Study-level points and caveats: Once the booster was given, most primary-vaccination clones reappeared, at 95% to 98% for CD4 and roughly 90% for CD8. Researchers noted that a small share of clonotypes showed up in both CD4 and CD8 compartments. FACS-sorted repertoires might harbor abundant contaminating clonotypes from the bulk population.

This CDR3 has 12 amino acids. The germline V gene has CDR1 SGHTA and CDR2 FQGNSA. Trimming pared 11 bases from V and 0 bases from J, leaving 10 bases between. TCRdb re-analysed the 5' RACE reads in MiXCR, keeping a single row per CDR3 protein. The sample consists of tens of thousands of distinct CDR3 sequences, around 7.4% of them appearing once. The genes are TRBV7-2 and TRBJ1-1; the D is unclear. The sequencing here drew on CD8+ T cells sorted from PBMCs, taken 15 days after the yellow fever booster vaccination. The receptor was derived from a man aged 25 to 40 who received the YFV17D yellow fever vaccine. The CDR3 loop reads CAVQLMNTEAFF. The CDR3 nucleotides read TGTGCCGTCCAACTGATGAACACTGAAGCTTTCTTT.